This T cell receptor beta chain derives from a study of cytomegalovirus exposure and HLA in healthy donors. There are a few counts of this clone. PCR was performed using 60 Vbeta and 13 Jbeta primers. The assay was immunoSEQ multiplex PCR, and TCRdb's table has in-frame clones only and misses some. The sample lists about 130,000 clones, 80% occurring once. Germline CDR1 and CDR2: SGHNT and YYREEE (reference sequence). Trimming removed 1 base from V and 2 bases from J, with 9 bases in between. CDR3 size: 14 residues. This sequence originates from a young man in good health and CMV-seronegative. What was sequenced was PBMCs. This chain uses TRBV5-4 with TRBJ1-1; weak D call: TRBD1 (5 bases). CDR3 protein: CASSLNRGNTEAFF. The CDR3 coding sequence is TGTGCCAGCAGCTTGAATAGGGGCAACACTGAAGCTTTCTTT.